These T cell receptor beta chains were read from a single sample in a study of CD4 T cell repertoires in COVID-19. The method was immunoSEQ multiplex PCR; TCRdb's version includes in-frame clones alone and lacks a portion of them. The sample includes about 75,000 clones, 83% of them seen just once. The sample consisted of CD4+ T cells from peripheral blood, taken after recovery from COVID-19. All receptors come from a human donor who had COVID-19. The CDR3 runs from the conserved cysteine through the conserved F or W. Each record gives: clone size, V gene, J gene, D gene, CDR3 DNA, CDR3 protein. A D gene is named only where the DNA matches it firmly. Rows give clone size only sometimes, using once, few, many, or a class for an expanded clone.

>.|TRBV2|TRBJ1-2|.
TGTGCCAGCAGTAGGGACCGGTTCTATGGCTACACCTTC
CASSRDRFYGYTF
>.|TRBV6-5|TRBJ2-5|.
TGTGCCAGCAGTTATGGGGCCACAAGGGAGACCCAGTACTTC
CASSYGATRETQYF
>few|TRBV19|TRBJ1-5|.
TGTGCCAGTAGGAATGGGGGCAATCAGCCCCAGCATTTT
CASRNGGNQPQHF
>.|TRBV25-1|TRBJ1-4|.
TGTGCCAGCAGTGAAATTGCAGGGTCTAAACTGTTTTTT
CASSEIAGSKLFF
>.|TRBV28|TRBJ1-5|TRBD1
TGTGCCAGCAAGTCGGGACAGGCCGCAATCAGTTGGCATTTT
CASKSGQAAISWHF
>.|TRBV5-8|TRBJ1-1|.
TGTGCCAGCAGCTTGGCCGCCGTCAAGCAGGGGAACACTGAAGCTTTCTTT
CASSLAAVKQGNTEAFF
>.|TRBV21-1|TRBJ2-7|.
TGTGCCAGCAGCAAAGGGGCAGCCCTATACGAGCAGTACTTC
CASSKGAALYEQYF
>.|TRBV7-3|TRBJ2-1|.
TGTGCCAGCAGCTTAGGGGCGAGAGGGGAGCAGTTCTTC
CASSLGARGEQFF
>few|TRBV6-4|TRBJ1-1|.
TGTGCCAGCAGTGTTACGGGGAACACTGAAGCTTTCTTT
CASSVTGNTEAFF
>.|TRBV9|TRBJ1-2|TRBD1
TGTGCCAGCAGCGGATACAGGGGGTGGAATGATGGCTACACCTTC
CASSGYRGWNDGYTF
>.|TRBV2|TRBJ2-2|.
TGTGCCAGCACCACTGACAGGAACACCGGGGAGCTGTTTTTT
CASTTDRNTGELFF
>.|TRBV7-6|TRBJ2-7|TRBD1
TGTGCCAGCAGCTTAGAGGGGGCACGGGAGCAGTACTTC
CASSLEGAREQYF
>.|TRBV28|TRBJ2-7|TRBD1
TGTGCCAGCAGACCCTCCGGGACAGGGGCCTACGAGCAGTACTTC
CASRPSGTGAYEQYF
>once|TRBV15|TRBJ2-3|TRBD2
TGTGCCACCAGCAGAGGACTAGCGGGAGGTAGAGATACGCAGTATTTT
CATSRGLAGGRDTQYF
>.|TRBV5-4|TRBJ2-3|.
TGTGCCAGCAGCCCTGGACAGCCCACAGATACGCAGTATTTT
CASSPGQPTDTQYF
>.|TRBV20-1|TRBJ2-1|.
TGCAGTGCTGAGAGAGCCAATGAGCAGTTCTTC
CSAERANEQFF
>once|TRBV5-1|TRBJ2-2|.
TGCGCCAGCAGCTTCGGACTGGACAAGAACACCGGGGAGCTGTTTTTT
CASSFGLDKNTGELFF